The 19 T cell receptor beta chains presented below share a single source sample, sequenced in a study of blood T cells in healthy people across ages (dated by TCRdb to between 2014 and 2017). The library was made by 5' RACE. The sequencer was an Illumina HiSeq 2500. The second PCR ran for about 6 to 11 cycles and used a J-beta primer mix along with a sample-barcoded 5' primer. TCRdb cleaned the public reads at Q25 with fastp, built clones with MiXCR and kept in-frame beta chains. Every distinct CDR3 protein forms one entry, paired with its most common genes and DNA. This sample holds about 620,000 distinct CDR3 sequences; more than 20% were observed only once. The ten largest make up more than 3% of the sample. Sequenced material: blood. These receptors originate from a man in his 70s in good health.

The V call is TRBV25-1, the J call TRBJ2-5, with D tentatively TRBD2 (6 bases). Deletions cut 4 bases from V and 2 bases from J, with 11 bases between. Germline CDR1 MGHDK, CDR2 SYGVNS. The CDR3 sequence is 14 residues long. The CDR3 here is CASSAGTGQETQYF. The CDR3 nucleotides are TGTGCCAGCAGTGCCGGGACTGGACAAGAGACCCAGTACTTC.

This clonotype was found a few times. The chain couples TRBV5-1 to TRBJ2-1, with TRBD2 matching over 8 bases. This CDR3 region has 15 residues. V shed 4 bases, J shed 4 bases, and the junction held 7 bases outside the gene matches. Germline V lookup: CDR1 SGHRS, CDR2 YFSETQ. The CDR3, as DNA: TGCGCCAGCAGCCAGAATAGCGGGATTTACAATGAGCAGTTCTTC. Amino acids: CASSQNSGIYNEQFF.

This clonotype was observed a few times. The genes are TRBV6-2 or TRBV6-3 and TRBJ2-1; D might be TRBD2 (6 bases). The DNA end is a closer match to TRBJ2-7, so the J assignment may be wrong. The CDR3 has 16 amino acids. In germline, CDR1 is MNHEY, CDR2 SVGEGT. The CDR3 loop reads CASSFKAGKNSYEQYF. The CDR3 bases are TGTGCCAGCAGTTTTAAAGCGGGTAAAAACTCCTACGAGCAGTACTTC.

The table lists this clonotype with a few counts. This chain connects TRBV15 to TRBJ2-1, with 9 bases lining up with TRBD2. The CDR3 consists of 19 residues. Per the germline V gene, CDR1 is LNHNV and CDR2 is YYDKDF (reference sequence). V was pared by 5 bases and J by 8 bases, with 22 bases of the junction left unmatched. CDR3 nucleotides: TGTGCCACCAGCGGAATAATACCGACTAGCGGAGGAGGTTGGGATGAGCAGTTCTTC. Its translation is CATSGIIPTSGGGWDEQFF.

As regards this clonotype: A read error may account for a junction end that differs from germline. The genes are TRBV29-1 and TRBJ2-1; no firm D call. This CDR3 region has 15 residues. Germline CDR1 SQVTM, CDR2 ANQGSEA. CDR3 nucleotide sequence: TGCAGCGTTGCCGTTCAGGACCTCTCCTACAATGAGCAGCTCTTC. Translation: CSVAVQDLSYNEQLF.

This clonotype came up a few times. The V gene is TRBV18, the J gene TRBJ2-7, with no clear D. The CDR3 runs to 13 residues. Germline lookup yields CDR1 KGHSH and CDR2 LQKENI. The V end lost 5 bases, the J end lost 2 bases, and 10 bases lay between the germline ends. CDR3 amino acids: CASSYERPYEQYF. The CDR3 DNA reads as TGTGCCAGCTCATATGAGCGCCCCTACGAGCAGTACTTC.

The V gene is TRBV6-4, the J gene TRBJ2-5, with 8 positions matching TRBD1. The CDR3 is made up of 13 amino acids. Trimming removed 5 bases from V and 7 bases from J; junction bases left unmatched: 6. CDR1 is MRHNA, CDR2 SNTAGT, per germline. DNA for the CDR3: TGTGCCAGCAGTACCGGACAGGGTGGGACCCAGTACTTC. Residues: CASSTGQGGTQYF.

The chain joins TRBV5-1 to TRBJ2-5; TRBD1 aligns across 12 bases. The CDR3 runs 15 residues. With V trimmed by 4 bases and J by 5 bases, 6 bases remained unmatched. In germline, CDR1 is SGHRS, CDR2 YFSETQ. This CDR3 reads CASSTGQGAGETQYF. The CDR3 DNA reads as TGCGCCAGCAGCACGGGACAGGGGGCTGGTGAGACCCAGTACTTC.

The chain combines TRBV5-6 with TRBJ2-3; 8 bases line up with TRBD1. CDR1 is SGHDT, CDR2 YYEEEE, per germline. The V and J ends lost 4 bases and 6 bases, in that order; junction bases with no gene match: 10. This CDR3 spans 15 amino acids. CDR3 nucleotides: TGTGCCAGCAGCCTCGGGACAGGAGGTTTGGATACGCAGTATTTT. Residues: CASSLGTGGLDTQYF.

This clonotype has more than one count but fewer than ten. The chain combines TRBV6-6 with TRBJ1-5; D not resolved. V was shortened by 10 bases and J by 7 bases, with 14 bases between the two germline ends. The CDR3 is 12 residues long. Germline CDR1 reads MNHNY; CDR2 reads SVGAGI (reference sequence). DNA of the CDR3: TGTGCCACGGGAAGGGTCAGCCAGCCCCAGCATTTT. It specifies CATGRVSQPQHF.

This clonotype was recorded many times. V and J are TRBV11-2 and TRBJ2-4; TRBD1 might be the D (6 bases). Germline CDR1 SGHAT, CDR2 FQNNGV. The CDR3 is 14 amino acids. V lost 5 bases, J lost 6 bases, and 14 bases lay in between. The CDR3 region is CASSPMGTINIQYF. As DNA, the CDR3 is TGTGCCAGCAGCCCCATGGGGACAATAAACATTCAGTACTTC.

The chain links TRBV2 to TRBJ1-6, with no clear D. CDR3 length: 13 amino acids. Trimming cost V 8 bases and J 6 bases, with 11 bases left between them. Per the germline V gene, CDR1 is SNHLY and CDR2 is FYNNEI. The DNA for the CDR3 is TGTGCCAGCGAGGGAAGTCTTAATTCACCCCTCCACTTT. It yields the protein CASEGSLNSPLHF.

This clonotype has more than one count but fewer than ten. J is TRBJ2-7 and V is TRBV2; TRBD1 matches at 9 bases. The V gene's germline CDR1 is SNHLY and CDR2 FYNNEI. This CDR3 contains 16 residues. V trimming: 6 bases; J trimming: 0 bases; junction bases outside the gene matches: 9. CDR3 loop: CASRDGQGHYSYEQYF. The CDR3 coding sequence is TGTGCCAGCAGGGACGGACAGGGGCACTACTCCTACGAGCAGTACTTC.

This clonotype was counted between two and nine times. The chain recombines TRBV15 with TRBJ2-1, with a weak D call TRBD2 (5 bases). Germline CDR1 is LNHNV and CDR2 is YYDKDF (reference sequence). The CDR3 consists of 15 residues. Deletions cut 1 base from V and 3 bases from J, with 10 bases between. The CDR3 coding sequence is TGTGCCACCAGCAGAGGGTCTGCGGGCTACAATGAGCAGTTCTTC. Translated, it gives CATSRGSAGYNEQFF.

This clonotype was counted at least ten times. This chain joins TRBV3-1 and TRBJ2-1, with D perhaps TRBD2 (6 bases). Per germline, CDR1 LGHDT and CDR2 YNNKEL (reference sequence). This CDR3 contains 15 residues. V lost 7 bases and J lost 5, with 18 bases in between. The CDR3 bases are TGTGCCAGCACTCAAGGGAGGTCGGCGAACAATGAGCAGTTCTTC. Encoded protein: CASTQGRSANNEQFF.

This sequence joins TRBV4-3 and TRBJ2-5; a weak D match, TRBD1 (5 bases). V was pared by 2 bases and J by 1 base, with 11 bases between. The length of the CDR3 is 15 residues. CDR1 and CDR2 from the germline V gene are LGHNA and YSLEER. The CDR3 spells CASSQSAQGQETQYF. The CDR3 DNA reads as TGCGCCAGCAGCCAATCAGCGCAGGGCCAAGAGACCCAGTACTTC.

The chain carries TRBV2 and TRBJ2-5; no definite D call. Germline lookup yields CDR1 SNHLY and CDR2 FYNNEI. The CDR3 totals 11 residues. Trimming shortened V by 6 bases and J by 11 bases, and 13 bases separated the two germline ends. The CDR3 spells CASSDSASQYF. CDR3 DNA sequence: TGTGCCAGCAGCGACTCGGCCAGTCAGTACTTC.

Turning to this clonotype: Likely a read error: the CDR3 ends without its conserved phenylalanine or tryptophan. V is TRBV10-3 and J is TRBJ2-1, with D possibly being TRBD1 (6 bases). CDR3 length: 12 amino acids. V was trimmed by 7 bases and J by 7 bases, leaving 11 bases between them. Germline lookup yields CDR1 ENHRY and CDR2 SYGVKD. The DNA for the CDR3 is TGTGCCATCACCAGGGGCGGGAATGAGCAGTTCCTC. Its translation is CAITRGGNEQFL.

This chain connects TRBV19 to TRBJ1-5; 10 positions match TRBD1. The V gene's germline CDR1 is LNHDA and CDR2 SQIVND (reference sequence). V dropped 5 bases and J dropped 4; count of bases not matched to a gene: 8. CDR3 length equals 16 residues. CDR3 bases: TGTGCCAGTAGTCCCCGGGACAGGGGTCTTAATCAGCCCCAGCATTTT. Translating it yields CASSPRDRGLNQPQHF. Together with reference TRBV19 and TRBJ1-5, the CDR3 gives the full variable domain: DGGITQSPKYLFRKEGQNVTLSCEQNLNHDAMYWYRQDPGQGLRLIYYSQIVNDFQKGDIAEGYSVSREKKESFPLTVTSAQKNPTAFYLCASSPRDRGLNQPQHFGDGTRLSIL.